The present entry profiles one T cell receptor (beta chain) with its context. In this sample, this clonotype turned up many times. It lacks a known antigen. No much larger clone is present one base from it, and per-base qualities are unavailable. This sample is drawn from a study of T cells in Graves' hyperthyroidism and ophthalmopathy (dated by TCRdb to between 2017 and 2020). Notes on the research overall: Peripheral blood was sampled at the time of initial diagnosis, prior to any treatment. To identify TCR V-J signatures that set the groups apart, the researchers used a discovery cohort of 100 patients, made up of 40 to 45 with Graves' ophthalmopathy and 57 with stable Graves' hyperthyroidism. Prospective prediction of ophthalmopathy was tested in an independent validation cohort consisting of some 18 hyperthyroidism patients and around 16 patients who later progressed to ophthalmopathy. The 100 discovery patients were randomly split 7:3 into training and test sets. In addition, the study compared T-cell repertoires in thyroid tissue and in blood from a handful of Graves' hyperthyroidism patients. After blood sampling, hyperthyroidism patients were treated with methimazole at a starting dose of 30 mg daily, and ophthalmopathy patients were treated with high-dose intravenous methylprednisolone. According to the paper, TCR Vbeta CDR3 sequencing was carried out on 135 peripheral blood samples, which came from over 40 ophthalmopathy, 75 or so hyperthyroidism and approximately 17 progressor patients.

Beyond this particular receptor, the publication reports: In validation, progression to ophthalmopathy was predicted by the model with roughly 71% sensitivity and under 85% specificity, a median of approximately 7.1 months before onset. In cross-validation, a model built on a 13 V-J signature told ophthalmopathy apart from stable hyperthyroidism with 85% to 90% sensitivity and about 81% specificity, and in testing the same model reached 80%/75%. Most expanded thyroid clonotypes (frequency above 0.001) were also found in blood, which suggests that blood repertoires may mirror thyroid immune responses. Sample size was not statistically predetermined, and blinding of investigators to group allocation was not performed.

Ophthalmopathy patients had moderately to severely active disease, with a Clinical Activity Score of 3 or more, a NOSPECS grade of 4 or more, and a disease duration of less than 3 months. Patients with uncontrolled infections, other autoimmune diseases, pregnancy or lactation were excluded. Diagnoses relied on clinical symptoms, serum thyroxine and TRAb, thyroid ultrasound and orbital computed tomography. PBMCs were separated from 8 to 10 ml of fresh peripheral blood using Ficoll-Paque density gradient centrifugation. Trizol reagent was used to extract total RNA, and RNA quality was then checked on an Agilent 2100 Bioanalyzer. The CDR3 spans 14 residues, from the cysteine through the phenylalanine. The retained sequence is limited to the CDR3, 42 bases, with the frame set at the first base. V is clipped by 1 base and J by 1 base, and the sequence between their germline boundaries is 8 bases long. CDR1 and CDR2, looked up from the germline V gene, are SGHTA and FQGNSA.

Amplification of TCR beta CDR3 regions was carried out from RNA transcripts. The first round of RT-PCR for the TCR CDR3 was performed with the HTBI primer set and the Qiagen OneStep RT-PCR kit. A second multiplex PCR round built the libraries, followed by size selection and purification. Sequencing of the libraries was done on an Illumina HiSeq2000 using paired-end 100 bp reads. Under the source paper's analysis protocol: Raw data were processed with SOAPnuke, discarding reads with adapters, uncalled bases, mean Phred below 15, or no exact constant-primer or identifier match. COPE v1.2.5 was used to merge high-quality paired reads, and clonotypes were defined as unique nucleotide sequences. Clonotypes were aligned to IMGT TRBV, TRBD and TRBJ reference segments using MiTCR v1.1. The analysis was restricted to V-J combinations with a frequency above 0.0001, which together covered roughly 99% of the repertoires. The TCS score was defined as F50 (clonal expansion) divided by E x V (chaos), with BLOSUM62-based TCRdist calculated between CDR3 peptides within each V-J. Welch's t-statistics and random forest reduced roughly 530 V-J features to roughly 13, which were used in a naive Bayes classifier (R e1071). TCRdb handled the public reads itself, with Q25 trimming in fastp and clone calling in MiXCR, and kept productive beta chains. Rows with one shared CDR3 protein collapse into an entry with the most common genes and DNA. The V and J calls shown here were made by TCRdb, not taken from the authors' results. The table for this sample lists 700,000 or so distinct CDR3 sequences; about 15% of them were counted only once. The biggest ten clones account for about 12% of the sample.

The receptor chain draws on TRBV7-2 and TRBJ2-7; the D gene is perhaps TRBD1, from 6 matching bases. Sequencing used blood. This receptor was identified in a woman aged 45 to 65 with Graves' ophthalmopathy. The CDR3 in this case is CASSLGTVSYEQYF. The nucleotide sequence is TGTGCCAGCAGCTTAGGGACAGTTTCCTACGAGCAGTACTTC.